The 24 T cell receptor beta chains listed next were all sequenced from one sample in a study of shared clonotypes between healthy human individuals. The table came from immunoSEQ multiplex PCR; TCRdb's copy has only in-frame clones and leaves some out. The sample carries millions of clones, roughly 91% recorded once. Naive CD8 cells comprised CD45RO-negative, CCR7-positively selected cells, excluding terminally differentiated effector memory CD45RA+ cells. Sequencing used naive CD8+ T cells from PBMCs. These receptors came from a man aged 18 to 30 in good health. Some clones in this sample may be carry-over from other donors' samples.

The V gene is TRBV5-1, the J gene TRBJ1-5; TRBD1 aligns across 9 bases. Per the germline V gene, CDR1 is SGHRS and CDR2 is YFSETQ. The V segment lost 0 bases and the J segment 7 bases; nucleotides outside the gene matches: 5. The CDR3 runs to 15 residues. Here the CDR3 reads CASSLGGQGFQPQHF. The CDR3 DNA reads as TGCGCCAGCAGCTTGGGCGGACAGGGGTTCCAGCCCCAGCATTTT.

V is TRBV28 and J is TRBJ2-7; perhaps TRBD1 as D (7 bases). This CDR3 comprises 16 residues. V was shortened by 7 bases and J by 3 bases, with 22 bases between the two germline ends. Germline V gives CDR1 MDHEN, CDR2 SYDVKM. CDR3 sequence (DNA): TGTGCCAGCACCAGACCCCCCAGGGGGGCGGACTACGAGCAGTACTTC. This codes for CASTRPPRGADYEQYF.

This chain links TRBV7-9 with TRBJ2-5; 8 positions match TRBD2. Per germline, CDR1 SEHNR and CDR2 FQNEAQ (reference sequence). This CDR3 has 16 residues. V gave up 5 bases and J gave up 0 bases; unmatched junction bases: 8. The CDR3 DNA sequence: TGTGCCAGCAGCCCCAATAGCGGGGTGTACCAAGAGACCCAGTACTTC. This codes for CASSPNSGVYQETQYF.

This clone appeared a single time. The chain is built from TRBV9 and TRBJ2-7; D is undetermined. Trimming left V 0 bases short and J 3 bases short, with 10 bases between. The CDR3 is 14 residues long. Germline V lookup: CDR1 SGDLS, CDR2 YYNGEE. The CDR3 spells CASSVGNRDYEQYF. Written as DNA, the CDR3 is TGTGCCAGCAGCGTAGGAAATAGGGACTACGAGCAGTACTTC.

The chain carries TRBV7-9 and TRBJ2-1; tentatively, D is TRBD2 (5 bases). The V gene's germline CDR1 is SEHNR and CDR2 FQNEAQ (reference sequence). V lost 7 bases and J 4 bases, leaving 14 bases between the germline ends. There are 14 residues in the CDR3. The CDR3 DNA follows: TGTGCCAGCACCACCTACCGGACTTACAATGAGCAGTTCTTC. Translated: CASTTYRTYNEQFF. The complete variable domain, with remaining parts taken from reference TRBV7-9 and TRBJ2-1, reads DTGVSQNPRHKITKRGQNVTFRCDPISEHNRLYWYRQTLGQGPEFLTYFQNEAQLEKSRLLSDRFSAERPKGSFSTLEIQRTEQGDSAMYLCASTTYRTYNEQFFGPGTRLTVL.

The chain employs TRBV13 and TRBJ2-1, with a tentative D call TRBD2 (6 bases). There are 16 residues in the CDR3. V shed 5 bases and J shed 0 bases, with 14 bases lying between them. Germline values: CDR1 PRHDT, CDR2 FYEKMQ (reference sequence). CDR3 amino acids: CASSAVAESSYNEQFF. DNA for the CDR3: TGTGCCAGCAGCGCTGTAGCGGAAAGCTCCTACAATGAGCAGTTCTTC.

The rearrangement links TRBV11-2 to TRBJ2-1; D uncertain. Germline CDR1 and CDR2: SGHAT and FQNNGV. Trimming shortened V by 1 base and J by 7 bases, and 11 bases separated the two germline ends. CDR3 length equals 14 residues. The CDR3 reads CASSLVPAGNEQFF. CDR3 bases: TGTGCCAGCAGCTTAGTGCCGGCCGGGAATGAGCAGTTCTTC.

Turning to this clone: Distinct nucleotide sequences in the sample also encode this CDR3. The V and J genes are TRBV27 and TRBJ2-7; 11 bases agree with TRBD2. The V gene's germline CDR1 is MNHEY and CDR2 SMNVEV (reference sequence). The CDR3 contains 15 residues. V was clipped by 2 bases and J by 1 base; unmatched bases: 1. CDR3: CASSLLAGGSYEQYF. The CDR3 region has the DNA TGTGCCAGCAGTTTACTAGCGGGAGGTTCCTACGAGCAGTACTTC.

This chain connects TRBV28 to TRBJ2-7; a weak D match, TRBD1 (7 bases). The length of the CDR3 is 13 residues. The germline V and J ends were trimmed by 8 bases and 3 bases, with 14 bases remaining between them. Looked up from germline, CDR1 is MDHEN and CDR2 is SYDVKM. The CDR3 region has the DNA TGTGCCAGCCAGGACAGGCGGGACTACGAGCAGTACTTC. Its translation is CASQDRRDYEQYF.

This clone was detected only a few times. This sequence joins TRBV12-5 and TRBJ1-1; a possible D gene is TRBD1 (5 bases). The V gene lost 5 bases and the J gene lost 4 bases, with 8 bases spanning the gap. The germline CDR1 and CDR2 sequences are LGHNT and FRNRAP. The CDR3 has 12 residues. The CDR3 DNA follows: TGTGCTAGTGGTCCCGGGACCACTGAAGCTTTCTTT. Translated, it gives CASGPGTTEAFF.

The chain is built from TRBV9 and TRBJ2-7, with 7 nucleotides matching TRBD1. The J segment lost 1 base and the V segment lost 6 bases, leaving 7 bases of the junction unmatched. This CDR3 is 14 amino acids long. Germline assignment: CDR1 SGDLS and CDR2 YYNGEE. The DNA for the CDR3 is TGTGCCAGCACAGGGACAGTAAATTCCTACGAGCAGTACTTC. This encodes CASTGTVNSYEQYF.

As regards this clone: The sample contains more than one DNA sequence encoding this CDR3. The genes are TRBV27 and TRBJ1-2; weak D call: TRBD1 (5 bases). CDR1 and CDR2 (germline): MNHEY, SMNVEV (reference sequence). The CDR3 has 15 residues. V lost 0 bases to trimming and J lost 0 bases, with 8 bases between them. In nucleotides, the CDR3 is TGTGCCAGCAGTTTATCGGGGGGGGCTAACTATGGCTACACCTTC. Amino acids: CASSLSGGANYGYTF.

The chain has TRBV6-1 and TRBJ2-7; D is unresolved. The CDR3 has 16 residues. The V gene lost 2 bases and the J gene lost 0 bases, with 14 bases spanning the gap. Germline assignment: CDR1 MNHNS and CDR2 SASEGT. CDR3 nucleotide sequence: TGTGCCAGCAGTGAACGTCCTAAGGGAACCTCCTACGAGCAGTACTTC. Residues: CASSERPKGTSYEQYF.

As to this clone: Other DNA sequences of this sample code for an identical CDR3. The genes are TRBV9 and TRBJ1-5; the match to TRBD1 covers 7 bases. V gave up 0 bases and J gave up 10 bases; unmatched junction bases: 1. In germline, CDR1 is SGDLS, CDR2 YYNGEE. The CDR3 has 12 residues. The CDR3 protein is CASSVEGGPQHF. Here the CDR3 DNA reads TGTGCCAGCAGCGTAGAAGGGGGCCCCCAGCATTTT. The full variable domain, rest sourced from reference TRBV9 and TRBJ1-5, is DSGVTQTPKHLITATGQRVTLRCSPRSGDLSVYWYQQSLDQGLQFLIQYYNGEERAKGNILERFSAQQFPDLHSELNLSSLELGDSALYFCASSVEGGPQHFGDGTRLSIL.

The chain employs TRBV19 and TRBJ2-2; TRBD1 might be the D (5 bases). The CDR3 runs 13 residues. CDR1 is LNHDA and CDR2 is SQIVND in the germline V gene (reference sequence). The V end lost 3 bases, the J end lost 9 bases, and 11 bases lay between the germline ends. CDR3 sequence reads: CASSISGFRELFF. CDR3 DNA: TGTGCCAGTAGTATCTCAGGGTTTCGGGAGCTGTTTTTT.

This clone was observed a handful of times. The chain employs TRBV4-1 and TRBJ2-7; D gene uncertain. With 2 bases removed from V and 6 bases from J, the gap between germline ends came to 14 bases. The CDR3 is 14 amino acids. Germline V gene lookup returns CDR1 MGHRA and CDR2 YSYEKL. Here the CDR3 reads CASSQLAGRGEQYF. The CDR3 bases are TGCGCCAGCAGCCAACTCGCCGGCCGAGGCGAGCAGTACTTC.

Only one count was recorded for this clone. V usage is TRBV7-9 and J usage is TRBJ2-2, with a weak D call TRBD2 (5 bases). The V gene lost 1 base and the J gene lost 0 bases, with 12 bases spanning the gap. The CDR3 is 17 amino acids. Per germline, CDR1 SEHNR and CDR2 FQNEAQ (reference sequence). The CDR3 protein is CASSLGVGGPNTGELFF. CDR3 nucleotides: TGTGCCAGCAGCTTAGGAGTTGGCGGGCCGAACACCGGGGAGCTGTTTTTT.

The chain carries TRBV25-1 and TRBJ2-1; no firm D call. Germline V lookup: CDR1 MGHDK, CDR2 SYGVNS. The CDR3 runs 12 residues. V was trimmed by 3 bases and J by 5 bases, leaving 5 bases between them. CDR3: CASSDPNNEQFF. The DNA for the CDR3 is TGTGCCAGCAGTGACCCGAACAATGAGCAGTTCTTC.

As for this clone: Other DNA sequences in the sample encode the same CDR3. The CDR3 loop is CASSVRDSNQPQHF. In DNA, the CDR3 is TGTGCCAGCAGTGTACGGGACAGCAATCAGCCCCAGCATTTT. The rearrangement joins TRBV27 to TRBJ1-5, with D perhaps TRBD1 (5 bases). The CDR3 contains 14 residues. From germline, CDR1 is MNHEY and CDR2 SMNVEV (reference sequence). V gave up 5 bases and J gave up 1 base, with 9 bases separating them.

V is TRBV27 and J is TRBJ2-1; no definite D call. Germline V gene sequence: CDR1 MNHEY, CDR2 SMNVEV (reference sequence). This CDR3 has 15 residues. Trimming removed 1 base from V and 5 bases from J, with 12 bases in between. In DNA form, the CDR3 reads TGTGCCAGCAGTTTATTTGGGCTACTTAACAATGAGCAGTTCTTC. This gives the protein CASSLFGLLNNEQFF.

V gene TRBV5-1 combines with J gene TRBJ1-4; 8 nucleotides line up with TRBD1. This CDR3 contains 18 residues. Germline loops: CDR1 SGHRS, CDR2 YFSETQ. Trimming took 1 base from V and 5 from J; bases not matched to a gene: 13. The CDR3 coding sequence is TGCGCCAGCAGCTTGTCTGTTACAGGGGGTTCAGCGAATGAAAAACTGTTTTTT. Translation: CASSLSVTGGSANEKLFF. Based on the CDR3 plus reference TRBV5-1 and TRBJ1-4, the full variable domain is KAGVTQTPRYLIKTRGQQVTLSCSPISGHRSVSWYQQTPGQGLQFLFEYFSETQRNKGNFPGRFSGRQFSNSRSEMNVSTLELGDSALYLCASSLSVTGGSANEKLFFGSGTQLSVL.

This clone has only one observation. The chain carries TRBV9 and TRBJ2-3, with TRBD1 matching over 7 bases. The CDR3 loop spans 18 amino acids. CDR1 is SGDLS and CDR2 is YYNGEE in the germline V gene. Trimming took 4 bases from V and 2 from J; bases not matched to a gene: 16. Here the CDR3 DNA reads TGTGCCAGCAGCATCCCCTTGAGCCGGGACAGTCTCACAGATACGCAGTATTTT. Its protein product is CASSIPLSRDSLTDTQYF.

The rearrangement joins TRBV9 to TRBJ2-7, with TRBD1 matching over 7 bases. The trim removed 3 bases at V and 6 bases at J, leaving 6 bases unmatched. The germline CDR1 and CDR2 sequences are SGDLS and YYNGEE. This CDR3 has 13 amino acids. For the CDR3, the DNA is TGTGCCAGCAGCGCCCCGACAGGGATCGAGCAGTACTTC. It is translated as CASSAPTGIEQYF.

This chain uses TRBV19 with TRBJ2-7; D is ambiguous. The V gene lost 4 bases and the J gene lost 0 bases, with 7 bases spanning the gap. Per germline, CDR1 LNHDA and CDR2 SQIVND (reference sequence). The CDR3 covers 13 residues. CDR3 nucleotides: TGTGCCAGTAGTAAGGTGGGCTCCTACGAGCAGTACTTC. This sequence encodes CASSKVGSYEQYF. The full variable domain, rest sourced from reference TRBV19 and TRBJ2-7, is DGGITQSPKYLFRKEGQNVTLSCEQNLNHDAMYWYRQDPGQGLRLIYYSQIVNDFQKGDIAEGYSVSREKKESFPLTVTSAQKNPTAFYLCASSKVGSYEQYFGPGTRLTVT.